This T cell receptor (beta chain) originates from a study of HIV-infected patients and healthy controls. CDR3 length equals 12 residues. Germline assignment: CDR1 SQVTM and CDR2 ANQGSEA. V dropped 1 base and J dropped 4 bases, with 6 bases sitting between them. TCRdb re-called the 5' RACE reads with MiXCR, one entry per CDR3 protein. The sample has 19,000 or so distinct CDR3 sequences; around 20% are singletons. This clonotype was picked up a small number of times. This TCR derives from a human donor in good health. The sample consisted of CD8+ T cells from blood. The V and J genes are TRBV29-1 and TRBJ2-3; no clear D gene. This CDR3 is CSVEGSADTQYF. CDR3 DNA: TGCAGCGTTGAAGGGTCAGCAGATACGCAGTATTTT.